One sample yielded the 32 T cell receptor beta chains listed below, sequenced in a study of T-cell memory formation after mild COVID-19. TCRdb re-analysed the 5' RACE reads in MiXCR, keeping a single row per CDR3 protein. Found here are approximately 400,000 distinct CDR3 sequences, roughly 18% of them singletons; the top ten hold about 22%. The sequencing input was PBMCs or a T cell subset sorted from them (not recorded which). Receptor source: a man aged 18 to 30 who had mild COVID-19 (a few samples of this study predate the infection). Cell type and time point are not known.

The chain combines TRBV12-3 or TRBV12-4 with TRBJ2-2, with 10 bases identical to TRBD2. V dropped 3 bases and J dropped 0; count of bases not matched to a gene: 4. The CDR3 loop spans 17 amino acids. In DNA form, the CDR3 reads TGTGCCAGCAGTTTGAAGGGACTAGCGTCGAACACCGGGGAGCTGTTTTTT. It yields the protein CASSLKGLASNTGELFF.

As to this clonotype: Relative to the germline gene, one junction end is altered; a read error may explain this. The V and J genes are TRBV7-9 and TRBJ2-7, with TRBD2 identical over 10 bases. This CDR3 has 13 residues. CDR1 is SEHNR, CDR2 FQNEAQ, per germline (reference sequence). The CDR3 region has the DNA TGTGCCAGCAGCCTAGCGGGGGTCCACGAGCAGTACTTC. The encoded protein is CASSLAGVHEQYF.

The V and J genes are TRBV7-9 and TRBJ2-6; D is unresolved. V gave up 1 base and J gave up 1 base, with 8 bases separating them. Germline CDR1 is SEHNR and CDR2 is FQNEAQ (reference sequence). CDR3 length equals 16 residues. The CDR3 loop reads CASSLGLQSGANVLTF. In DNA, the CDR3 is TGTGCCAGCAGCTTAGGACTCCAGTCTGGGGCCAACGTCCTGACTTTC.

V usage is TRBV7-8 and J usage is TRBJ2-5; 11 bases fit TRBD1. Germline assignment: CDR1 SGHVS and CDR2 FQNEAQ. Trimming cost V 5 bases and J 5 bases; bases outside gene matches: 13. The CDR3 extends over 17 amino acids. CDR3 amino acids: CASSPKTLGQGGETQYF. The CDR3 coding sequence is TGTGCCAGCAGCCCGAAGACCCTGGGACAGGGGGGGGAGACCCAGTACTTC.

In its sample, this clonotype was seen a few times. The chain is built from TRBV12-3 or TRBV12-4 and TRBJ1-6, with 10 bases that match TRBD1. The CDR3 consists of 16 residues. After removal of 8 bases from V and 6 bases from J, the junction contained 10 bases not matched to a gene. The CDR3 DNA reads as TGTGCCAGCGCCCCTCCGGGACAGGGGATTAATTCACCCCTCCACTTT. Translation gives CASAPPGQGINSPLHF.

This clonotype was found many times. The chain couples TRBV7-9 to TRBJ2-1, with 8 nucleotides matching TRBD2. This CDR3 is built from 12 residues. CDR1 is SEHNR, CDR2 FQNEAQ, per germline (reference sequence). Trimming at V came to 5 bases and at J to 15 bases, leaving 9 bases not matched to a gene. CDR3 in amino acids: CASSPNGGAPFF. CDR3 sequence (DNA): TGTGCCAGCAGCCCTAACGGGGGGGCCCCGTTCTTC.

This clonotype was observed a handful of times. The chain is built from TRBV7-9 and TRBJ2-5; D remains unclear. The CDR3 runs to 18 residues. Germline CDR1 SEHNR, CDR2 FQNEAQ (reference sequence). V was shortened by 3 bases and J by 1 base, with 21 bases between the two germline ends. Here the CDR3 reads CASSLDVGRTLGQETQYF. Here the CDR3 DNA reads TGTGCCAGCAGCTTGGATGTCGGCAGGACCCTGGGCCAAGAGACCCAGTACTTC.

The genes are TRBV4-2 and TRBJ1-2; D unresolved. V shed 5 bases and J shed 2 bases, with 9 bases lying between them. Germline CDR1 reads LGHNA; CDR2 reads YNFKEQ. The CDR3 has 13 amino acids. The CDR3 here is CASSDTENYGYTF. The CDR3 DNA is TGTGCCAGCAGCGATACCGAGAACTATGGCTACACCTTC.

This chain joins TRBV5-1 and TRBJ2-2; 9 positions match TRBD1. V shed 4 bases, J shed 6 bases, and the junction held 7 bases outside the gene matches. Germline V gene sequence: CDR1 SGHRS, CDR2 YFSETQ. The CDR3 is 15 residues long. Written as DNA, the CDR3 is TGCGCCAGCAGCGGGGGACAGGGTGTCGCCGGGGAGCTGTTTTTT. Protein: CASSGGQGVAGELFF.

Only a few counts were recorded for this clonotype. This chain uses TRBV21-1 with TRBJ1-5. TRBV21-1 is labeled a pseudogene. There are 10 residues in the CDR3. This CDR3 is CASSRENQHF. In nucleotides, the CDR3 is TGTGCCAGCAGCCGAGAGAATCAGCATTTT.

CDR3 nucleotide sequence: TGTGCCAGCAGCCCAGGGGCGGGGTTCCAAGAGACCCAGTACTTC. The encoded protein is CASSPGAGFQETQYF. The chain links TRBV7-2 to TRBJ2-5; the D call may be TRBD1 or TRBD2 (6 bases each). The germline CDR1 and CDR2 sequences are SGHTA and FQGNSA. V lost 5 bases, J lost 1 base, and 14 bases lay in between. CDR3 size: 15 residues.

In its sample, this clonotype was seen many times. The chain employs TRBV7-3 and TRBJ1-2; TRBD1 might be the D (6 bases). The CDR3 is 13 residues long. Germline V gives CDR1 SGHTA, CDR2 FQGTGA. Between the trimmed V and J ends, which lost 4 bases and 6 bases, there was a span of 12 bases. In DNA form, the CDR3 reads TGTGCCAGCAGCTCCATCGGGGGCGATGGCTACACCTTC. It specifies CASSSIGGDGYTF. Filled out from reference TRBV7-3 and TRBJ1-2, the complete variable domain reads GAGVSQTPSNKVTEKGKYVELRCDPISGHTALYWYRQSLGQGPEFLIYFQGTGAADDSGLPNDRFFAVRPEGSVSTLKIQRTERGDSAVYLCASSSIGGDGYTFGSGTRLTVV.

The rearrangement uses TRBV11-2 and TRBJ1-2; unclear D gene. The CDR3 has 14 amino acids. V was pared by 0 bases and J by 3 bases, with 8 bases between. Per germline, CDR1 SGHAT and CDR2 FQNNGV. The CDR3 DNA is TGTGCCAGCAGCTTAGACCGGACCCACTATGGCTACACCTTC. This translates into CASSLDRTHYGYTF.

This clonotype was seen a few times. The chain joins TRBV4-1 to TRBJ2-3; the D is unclear. Between the trimmed V and J ends, which lost 1 base and 4 bases, there was a span of 12 bases. The germline CDR1 and CDR2 sequences are MGHRA and YSYEKL. The CDR3 consists of 15 residues. CDR3 in amino acids: CASSQAWAAADTQYF. Written as DNA, the CDR3 is TGCGCCAGCAGCCAAGCCTGGGCCGCTGCAGATACGCAGTATTTT.

The J gene is TRBJ1-1, the V gene TRBV4-3; 10 positions agree with TRBD1. The CDR3 consists of 14 residues. Germline lookup yields CDR1 LGHNA and CDR2 YSLEER. Unmatched junction bases numbered 1, after V lost 3 bases and J lost 3 bases. The DNA for the CDR3 is TGCGCCAGCAGCCACGGGACAGGGGACACTGAAGCTTTCTTT. Its translation is CASSHGTGDTEAFF.

The chain recombines TRBV2 with TRBJ2-1, with 9 nucleotides matching TRBD2. Trimming cost V 4 bases and J 9 bases; bases outside gene matches: 4. Germline V gene data show CDR1 as SNHLY and CDR2 as FYNNEI. The CDR3 has 13 amino acids. The CDR3 is CASSGGLATEQFF. In DNA, the CDR3 is TGTGCCAGCAGTGGGGGACTAGCCACTGAGCAGTTCTTC.

This clonotype was observed a few times. The chain is built from TRBV20-1 and TRBJ2-7, with a tentative D call TRBD2 (6 bases). With 6 bases removed from V and 1 base from J, the gap between germline ends came to 13 bases. The CDR3 contains 13 residues. Germline CDR1 and CDR2: DFQATT and SNEGSKA (reference sequence). This CDR3 reads CSAGGLLSYEQYF. The CDR3, as DNA: TGCAGTGCGGGGGGACTCCTTTCCTACGAGCAGTACTTC.

In this sample, this clonotype turned up a few times. V gene TRBV9 combines with J gene TRBJ1-1; no definite D call. This CDR3 is built from 14 residues. Deletions cut 1 base from V and 0 bases from J, with 7 bases between. Germline CDR1 and CDR2: SGDLS and YYNGEE. CDR3 DNA: TGTGCCAGCAGCGTATCACGGTTGAACACTGAAGCTTTCTTT. It encodes CASSVSRLNTEAFF.

Details on this clonotype: This may arise from a read error, as a much more abundant clone is one base away. Here the CDR3 omits its conserved ending phenylalanine or tryptophan, so a read error is the likely source. The chain uses TRBV3-1 and TRBJ1-2, with 7 bases identical to TRBD1. V dropped 3 bases and J dropped 0; count of bases not matched to a gene: 4. CDR1 is LGHDT, CDR2 YNNKEL, per germline (reference sequence). The CDR3 sequence is 15 residues long. The CDR3 DNA is TGTGCCAGCAGCCAGTACAGGGGCACTAACTATGGCTACACCTTA. Residues: CASSQYRGTNYGYTL.

This clonotype appeared a few times. The chain links TRBV5-1 to TRBJ1-2, with D possibly TRBD1 on 5 matching bases. Germline CDR1 SGHRS, CDR2 YFSETQ. V lost 0 bases and J 4 bases, leaving 13 bases between the germline ends. CDR3 length: 15 residues. The CDR3 DNA is TGCGCCAGCAGCTTGGGTTGGGACGTCGTCTATGGCTACACCTTC. Translated, it gives CASSLGWDVVYGYTF. The complete variable domain, with remaining parts taken from reference TRBV5-1 and TRBJ1-2, reads KAGVTQTPRYLIKTRGQQVTLSCSPISGHRSVSWYQQTPGQGLQFLFEYFSETQRNKGNFPGRFSGRQFSNSRSEMNVSTLELGDSALYLCASSLGWDVVYGYTFGSGTRLTVV.

This rearrangement joins TRBV12-3 or TRBV12-4 to TRBJ2-1, with a tentative D call TRBD2 (7 bases). The CDR3 loop spans 15 amino acids. Trimming removed 0 bases at V and 4 bases at J, with 10 bases between. CDR3 nucleotide sequence: TGTGCCAGCAGTTTAGCGGGGGGGCCGTACAATGAGCAGTTCTTC. Translation: CASSLAGGPYNEQFF.

The chain has TRBV6-5 and TRBJ1-2; D unclear. This CDR3 has 13 amino acids. Germline CDR1 MNHEY, CDR2 SVGAGI. The ends were cut back, 5 bases at V and 7 bases at J, with 14 bases in the middle. CDR3 protein: CASSVHPVFGYTF. Written as DNA, the CDR3 is TGTGCCAGCAGTGTTCATCCGGTCTTTGGCTACACCTTC.

The chain recombines TRBV5-4 with TRBJ2-2, with 8 bases lining up with TRBD1. The CDR3 loop spans 15 amino acids. Germline trimming cut 4 bases from V and 7 bases from J; bases unmatched to any gene: 9. CDR1 is SGHNT, CDR2 YYREEE, per germline (reference sequence). The CDR3 sequence is CASSRGQVRDGELFF. The CDR3, as DNA: TGTGCCAGCAGCAGGGGACAGGTCCGAGACGGGGAGCTGTTTTTT.

Note on this clonotype: A junction end diverges from the germline sequence, so it may reflect a read error. The V call is TRBV15, the J call TRBJ2-2; 8 nucleotides align to TRBD2. Germline CDR1 and CDR2: LNHNV and YYDKDF (reference sequence). The CDR3 covers 14 residues. The CDR3 is CATRIGLAPGEMFF. CDR3 sequence (DNA): TGTGCCACCAGGATCGGACTAGCCCCCGGGGAGATGTTTTTT.

The rearrangement links TRBV7-9 to TRBJ2-7, with unresolved D. V was pared by 5 bases and J by 7 bases, with 15 bases between. CDR3 size: 13 residues. Germline CDR1 reads SEHNR; CDR2 reads FQNEAQ (reference sequence). CDR3: CASSPGSPLEQYV. In nucleotides, the CDR3 is TGTGCCAGCAGCCCCGGGTCCCCGCTGGAGCAGTACGTC.

V usage is TRBV24-1 and J usage is TRBJ2-1; D is possibly TRBD2 (7 bases). This CDR3 contains 14 residues. The V and J ends lost 1 base and 9 bases respectively, with 12 bases between them. Per the germline V gene, CDR1 is KGHDR and CDR2 is SFDVKD. The CDR3 DNA sequence: TGTGCCACCAGTGATTTCCGGGGGGCCTCTGAGCAGTTCTTC. Residues: CATSDFRGASEQFF.

This clonotype was counted a few times. The chain carries TRBV5-1 and TRBJ2-7; TRBD2 is a possible D gene (7 bases). The CDR3 consists of 13 residues. Germline-derived CDR1 and CDR2 are SGHRS and YFSETQ. The V gene lost 7 bases and the J gene lost 2 bases, with 13 bases spanning the gap. CDR3 sequence: CASGVGGAYEQYF. Written as DNA, the CDR3 is TGCGCCAGCGGGGTAGGGGGGGCCTACGAGCAGTACTTC.

A few counts support this clonotype. This may come from a read error, since a much larger clone is one base off. J is TRBJ2-3 and V is TRBV7-6; TRBD2 agrees at 13 bases. CDR1 and CDR2 (germline): SGHVS, FNYEAQ. The J segment lost 4 bases and the V segment lost 5 bases, leaving 3 bases of the junction unmatched. The CDR3 has 15 amino acids. CDR3 in amino acids: CASSQGLAGADTQYF. The CDR3 DNA follows: TGTGCCAGCAGCCAAGGACTAGCGGGGGCAGATACGCAGTATTTT.

Here the CDR3 DNA reads TGCGCCAGCAGCTTGGCACTAACAGGGGACGAAGCTTTCTTT. It specifies CASSLALTGDEAFF. J is TRBJ1-1 and V is TRBV5-1; 7 nucleotides align to TRBD1. CDR3 length: 14 amino acids. Germline lookup yields CDR1 SGHRS and CDR2 YFSETQ. Germline trimming cut 0 bases from V and 8 bases from J; bases unmatched to any gene: 7.

The table lists this clonotype with many counts. This rearrangement joins TRBV7-9 to TRBJ1-6, with a weak D call TRBD1 (5 bases). The CDR3 has 14 amino acids. Germline CDR1 SEHNR, CDR2 FQNEAQ (reference sequence). The V gene lost 2 bases and the J gene lost 7 bases, with 9 bases spanning the gap. Written as DNA, the CDR3 is TGTGCCAGCAGCTTAAGAGGGGAGAATTCACCCCTCCACTTT. As protein: CASSLRGENSPLHF.

The sample holds a few counts of this clonotype. J is TRBJ1-4 and V is TRBV20-1; 9 positions agree with TRBD1. The CDR3 spans 16 residues. V lost 0 bases, J lost 8 bases, and 10 bases stayed unmatched. The V gene's germline CDR1 is DFQATT and CDR2 SNEGSKA (reference sequence). DNA of the CDR3: TGCAGTGCTAGAGATCTCGGACAGGGGCTTAGGGAAAAACTGTTTTTT. Residues: CSARDLGQGLREKLFF.

The chain recombines TRBV4-1 with TRBJ2-1, with no clear D. Trimming shortened V by 0 bases and J by 2 bases, and 14 bases separated the two germline ends. In germline, CDR1 is MGHRA, CDR2 YSYEKL. The CDR3 consists of 17 residues. The CDR3 region is CASSQDLVTGTYNEQFF. Written as DNA, the CDR3 is TGCGCCAGCAGCCAAGATCTCGTGACTGGGACCTACAATGAGCAGTTCTTC.